This TCR beta chain was documented in a study of T cells in localized non-small cell lung cancer. CDR3 length: 12 amino acids. In germline, CDR1 is SGHTA, CDR2 FQGNSA. The V and J ends lost 5 bases and 4 bases respectively, with 8 bases between them. Study-wide results and caveats: The highest T cell clonality was in uninvolved adjacent lung, above tumor. A median around 57 of the top 100 tumor clones appeared in adjacent lung.

With regard to this clone: The antigen remains undetermined.

Repertoires were generated with immunoSEQ multiplex PCR, while TCRdb's copy carries only in-frame clones and drops some. The data hold tens of thousands of clones, with around 80% observed a single time. Sample: peripheral blood, taken before any cancer treatment. The rearrangement uses TRBV7-2 and TRBJ1-2, with D hard to call. The sequence came from a female donor aged 60 or older with stage I lung adenocarcinoma. The CDR3 protein is CASSAGLYGYTF. The CDR3 region has the DNA TGTGCCAGCAGCGCGGGTCTCTATGGCTACACCTTC.